This T cell receptor beta chain came from a study of shared clonotypes between healthy human individuals. Study in general: Per donor, three plates held CD4 naive cells, three held CD4 memory, two held CD8 naive and one held CD8 memory.

Under the authors' procedure: Sequence data from immunoSEQ were junction-only and lacked quality scores; consequently, filtering differed. Data came from immunoSEQ multiplex PCR; TCRdb stores just in-frame clones and leaves some out. V and J calls and clone size come straight from that table; D and trimming were deduced from the DNA. The sample includes approximately 1.5 million clones, about 98% seen only once; the top ten take roughly 0.4%. In germline, CDR1 is SNHLY, CDR2 FYNNEI. V lost 3 bases and J lost 2, with 7 bases in between. The CDR3 totals 13 residues. Only Caucasian adults living in Nashville, Tennessee served as donors. The split of CD4+ cells yielded CD45RA+ naive and CD45RA-negative memory subsets.

The receptor comes from a man aged 25-45 years in good health. The material sequenced was naive CD4+ T cells sorted from blood. Subset of the sample: CD45RA+ positively selected. The J gene is TRBJ1-2, the V gene TRBV2; D gene uncertain. The CDR3 spells CASSDEGNYGYTF. The CDR3 DNA reads TGTGCCAGCAGTGACGAGGGCAACTATGGCTACACCTTC. Based on the CDR3 plus reference TRBV2 and TRBJ1-2, the full variable domain is EPEVTQTPSHQVTQMGQEVILRCVPISNHLYFYWYRQILGQKVEFLVSFYNNEISEKSEIFDDQFSVERPDGSNFTLKIRSTKLEDSAMYFCASSDEGNYGYTFGSGTRLTVV.